The T cell receptor (beta chain) described here comes from a study of T cell repertoires in cytomegalovirus infection. Study results and limitations: Ex vivo responses were dominated by HLA-C-restricted CMV-specific TCR beta clonotypes. Carriers of CMV plus the relevant HLA were identified by cumulative public TCR beta family frequency.

This clonotype was counted at least ten times. Its specificity is unknown. The ends were cut back, 1 base at V and 3 bases at J, with 12 bases in the middle. This CDR3 has 15 residues. Per germline, CDR1 SGHTA and CDR2 FQGNSA. TCRdb passed the reads through MiXCR, listing each CDR3 protein once. The data show about 250,000 distinct CDR3 sequences, more than 15% seen once. V is TRBV7-2 and J is TRBJ1-1; D unclear. The clonotype comes from a human donor in good health (CMV status not recorded). Some clones in this sample may be carry-over from other donors' samples. The source material was CD8+ T cells from PBMCs. The CDR3 loop is CASSLGAQWYTEAFF. The CDR3 coding sequence is TGTGCCAGCAGCTTAGGCGCACAGTGGTACACTGAAGCTTTCTTT.